The 9 T cell receptor beta chains below were found in one sample sequenced in a study of cytomegalovirus exposure and HLA in healthy donors. PCR was performed using 60 Vbeta and 13 Jbeta primers. TCRdb keeps only in-frame clones here, not all; method: immunoSEQ multiplex PCR. The sample holds roughly 160,000 clones; about two thirds are singletons and the top ten take approximately 3%. Sample: PBMCs. These receptors were obtained from a woman in her 30s in good health and CMV-seronegative.

The rearrangement uses TRBV28 and TRBJ2-7; the D is unclear. Per the germline V gene, CDR1 is MDHEN and CDR2 is SYDVKM. The CDR3 is made up of 15 amino acids. Deletions cut 6 bases from V and 2 bases from J, with 17 bases between. The CDR3 nucleotides read TGTGCCAGCAGCCCTTTTGTAAGTGCGGCCTACGAGCAGTACTTC. Its translation is CASSPFVSAAYEQYF. Full variable domain (missing parts from reference TRBV28 and TRBJ2-7): DVKVTQSSRYLVKRTGEKVFLECVQDMDHENMFWYRQDPGLGLRLIYFSYDVKMKEKGDIPEGYSVSREKKERFSLILESASTNQTSMYLCASSPFVSAAYEQYFGPGTRLTVT.

CDR3 sequence: CASSPIRTRTYNEQFF. The CDR3 nucleotides read TGTGCCAGCAGCCCCATCAGGACAAGGACGTACAATGAGCAGTTCTTC. This chain links TRBV7-2 with TRBJ2-1; weak D call: TRBD1 (5 bases). The V end was cut by 5 bases, the J end by 4 bases, with 18 bases between. The CDR3 is 16 residues long. Germline values: CDR1 SGHTA, CDR2 FQGNSA.

V gene TRBV28 combines with J gene TRBJ1-2, with TRBD1 as a possible D gene (5 bases). CDR3 size: 13 residues. Germline V gene sequence: CDR1 MDHEN, CDR2 SYDVKM. V lost 2 bases, J lost 6 bases, and 10 bases lay in between. The CDR3 sequence: CASSLAGDHGYTF. DNA of the CDR3: TGTGCCAGCAGTTTAGCGGGGGACCATGGCTACACCTTC.

This rearrangement joins TRBV27 to TRBJ2-1; TRBD2 matches 8 bases. V trimming: 7 bases; J trimming: 4 bases; junction bases outside the gene matches: 6. The CDR3 loop spans 14 amino acids. CDR1 and CDR2 from the germline V gene are MNHEY and SMNVEV (reference sequence). The CDR3 DNA reads TGTGCCAGCACCAAAGCGGGGGCGTACAATGAGCAGTTCTTC. Residues: CASTKAGAYNEQFF.

CDR3 nucleotide sequence: TGTGCCAGCAGCCGAAGGTCGGGGGAGCCCCAGCATTTT. Amino acids: CASSRRSGEPQHF. This rearrangement joins TRBV7-2 to TRBJ1-5, with a possible D match to TRBD1 (5 bases). CDR1 is SGHTA and CDR2 is FQGNSA in the germline V gene. The CDR3 runs to 13 residues. Trimming left V 5 bases short and J 8 bases short, with 13 bases between.

In its sample, this clone was seen a few times. The chain has TRBV4-3 and TRBJ1-5; no clear D gene. The germline CDR1 and CDR2 sequences are LGHNA and YSLEER. CDR3 length: 16 residues. Trimming cost V 0 bases and J 5 bases, with 14 bases left between them. The CDR3 nucleotides are TGCGCCAGCAGCCAAGATTGGAGAGGGTCAGATCAGCCCCAGCATTTT. Translated: CASSQDWRGSDQPQHF.

The rearrangement links TRBV18 to TRBJ2-1, with 8 positions matching TRBD2. The CDR3 is 16 amino acids. J lost 3 bases, V lost 0 bases, and 4 bases had no gene match. Germline lookup yields CDR1 KGHSH and CDR2 LQKENI. This CDR3 is CASSPPGAGDYNEQFF. The CDR3 DNA follows: TGTGCCAGCTCACCACCGGGAGCGGGGGACTACAATGAGCAGTTCTTC.

The chain couples TRBV19 to TRBJ1-1; the D gene is possibly TRBD1 (5 bases). Germline loops: CDR1 LNHDA, CDR2 SQIVND (reference sequence). The CDR3 covers 17 residues. V lost 5 bases and J lost 1, with 20 bases in between. This CDR3 reads CASSPYSGGTANTEAFF. DNA of the CDR3: TGTGCCAGTAGTCCCTATTCGGGAGGGACGGCGAACACTGAAGCTTTCTTT. The whole variable domain, remainder taken from reference TRBV19 and TRBJ1-1, is DGGITQSPKYLFRKEGQNVTLSCEQNLNHDAMYWYRQDPGQGLRLIYYSQIVNDFQKGDIAEGYSVSREKKESFPLTVTSAQKNPTAFYLCASSPYSGGTANTEAFFGQGTRLTVV.

This chain connects TRBV13 to TRBJ2-1; the match to TRBD2 covers 8 bases. Germline V gives CDR1 PRHDT, CDR2 FYEKMQ (reference sequence). This CDR3 spans 16 amino acids. Trimming at V came to 5 bases and at J to 4 bases, leaving 10 bases not matched to a gene. CDR3 in DNA: TGTGCCAGCAGCACCCGGACTAGCAGCCGATACAATGAGCAGTTCTTC. It translates to CASSTRTSSRYNEQFF.